This T cell receptor beta chain originates from a study of blood T cell repertoires in COVID-19. Study background: Cohort 3 recovery required two negative PCRs, clearance, or symptom resolution. Samples taken during acute and convalescent COVID-19 were collected in the United States, Italy and Spain.

A note on this clone: One junction end disagrees with the germline gene, perhaps due to a read error.

Libraries were prepared by immunoSEQ multiplex PCR; TCRdb keeps only in-frame clonotypes and omits some of them. Of a few hundred thousand clones in the sample, roughly nine tenths were seen once. Those who participated ranged in age from about 18 to 89 years and resided in around 22 US areas. Cohort assignment relied on participant-reported clinical history. This CDR3 has 12 residues. Germline V gene data show CDR1 as MDHEN and CDR2 as SYDVKM. The specimen sequenced was PBMCs or T cells enriched from blood (not recorded which). The genes are TRBV28 and TRBJ1-2, with 8 bases lining up with TRBD1. The sequence was collected from a woman aged 45-60 years in a cohort exposed to, infected with or recovered from COVID-19 (not recorded which). This CDR3 is CASSFLPDRVAF. The CDR3 bases are TGTGCCAGCAGTTTCCTCCCGGACAGGGTTGCCTTC.